The clone carrying this TCR beta chain was seen at least ten times. The source of the sample is a study of T cells in Graves' hyperthyroidism and ophthalmopathy. Authors of the study amplified TCR beta CDR3 regions from RNA transcripts. The HTBI primer set served for first-round RT-PCR of the TCR CDR3. TCRdb reprocessed the multiplex PCR reads via MiXCR and lists one record per CDR3 protein. The data show some 690,000 distinct CDR3 sequences, roughly 17% seen once. The specimen sequenced was blood. The TCR was taken from a man aged 50 to 60 with Graves' hyperthyroidism.

The CDR3 spells CASSLWQGRTEAFF. The CDR3, as DNA: TGTGCCAGCAGTTTATGGCAGGGTCGCACTGAAGCTTTCTTT. The V call is TRBV28, the J call TRBJ1-1, with D possibly matching TRBD1 (5 bases). The CDR3 has 14 amino acids. V lost 0 bases and J lost 4, with 9 bases in between. Per germline, CDR1 MDHEN and CDR2 SYDVKM.